The clone carrying this TCR beta chain has a single count. Trimming cost V 6 bases and J 2 bases, with 16 bases left between them. Germline values: CDR1 SNHLY, CDR2 FYNNEI. The CDR3 length is 15 residues. The method was immunoSEQ multiplex PCR; TCRdb's version includes in-frame clones alone and lacks a portion of them. The repertoire holds about 170,000 clones, with 80% to 90% as singletons. The data were obtained in a study of control samples from healthy donors and cancer patients. This chain links TRBV2 with TRBJ2-5; D not resolved. This TCR derives from a man younger than 40 in good health. Sample: blood. CDR3 in DNA: TGTGCCAGCAGCCCCCTTGGACCCAGACAAGAGACCCAGTACTTC. It encodes CASSPLGPRQETQYF. The full variable domain, rest sourced from reference TRBV2 and TRBJ2-5, is EPEVTQTPSHQVTQMGQEVILRCVPISNHLYFYWYRQILGQKVEFLVSFYNNEISEKSEIFDDQFSVERPDGSNFTLKIRSTKLEDSAMYFCASSPLGPRQETQYFGPGTRLLVL.